This is a list of T cell receptor beta chains from one sample in a study of T-cell reconstitution after alpha-beta-depleted transplantation in children. TCRdb re-called the PCR reads with MiXCR, one entry per CDR3 protein. The sample holds 250,000 to 300,000 distinct CDR3 sequences; approximately 9.6% are singletons and the top ten take around 9.1%. Sequences were derived from PBMCs from the stem cell graft donor, sampled from the stem cell graft. The receptors derive from a human donor who donated a stem cell graft to a child with SCID. Each CDR3 is given with its conserved first and last residue. The D gene is left open where the match is weak. Size is omitted from some rows. Given values are once, few, many or a class for expanded clones.

J gene	D gene	clone size	V gene	CDR3 DNA	CDR3 protein
TRBJ1-1	NA	NA	TRBV11-2	TGTGCCAGCAGCTTAAACTCTCTCGGGCGGAACACTGAAGCTTTCTTT	CASSLNSLGRNTEAFF
TRBJ2-1	NA	NA	TRBV5-1	TGCGCCAGCAGCAGCTCCTACAATGGGCAGTTCTTC	CASSSSYNGQFF
TRBJ1-1	NA	few	TRBV20-1	TGCAGTGCTAATTACGGGGGGAACACTGAAGCTTTCTTT	CSANYGGNTEAFF
TRBJ2-7	NA	many	TRBV27	TGTGCCAGCAGTTTAGGAATTGGCTCCTACGAGCAGTACTTC	CASSLGIGSYEQYF
TRBJ2-1	NA	few	TRBV14	TGTGCCAGCAGCCAAGTCAGGAACAATGAGCAGTTCTTC	CASSQVRNNEQFF
TRBJ2-1	NA	NA	TRBV3-1	TGTGCCAGCAGCCAGGGGGACTTCTGGGCCGATGAGCAGTTCTTC	CASSQGDFWADEQFF
TRBJ2-3	NA	NA	TRBV5-6	TGTGCCCCGGGCCCCACGGATACGCAGTATTTT	CAPGPTDTQYF
TRBJ1-4	NA	NA	TRBV12-3/TRBV12-4	TGTGCCAGCAGTTTTACCTCGTGGGAACCTAATGAAAAACTGTTTTTT	CASSFTSWEPNEKLFF
TRBJ1-2	NA	NA	TRBV7-8	TGTGCCAGCAGCCAGACCCTAACAGCTAACTATGGCTACACCTTC	CASSQTLTANYGYTF
TRBJ2-3	TRBD2	NA	TRBV12-3/TRBV12-4	TGTGCCAGCAGTTTTATAGCGGGGGGGCCTGCAGATACGCAGTATTTT	CASSFIAGGPADTQYF
TRBJ1-5	NA	many	TRBV9	TGTGCCAGCAGCGTAGGAGATAGCAATCAGCCCCAGCATTTT	CASSVGDSNQPQHF
TRBJ1-5	TRBD1	many	TRBV12-3/TRBV12-4	TGTGCCAGCACCAACAGGGGAAATCAGCCCCAGCATTTT	CASTNRGNQPQHF
TRBJ2-3	NA	many	TRBV13	TGTGCCAGCAGCTTTTACAGTTTCACAGATACGCAGTATTTT	CASSFYSFTDTQYF
TRBJ2-1	TRBD1	few	TRBV12-3/TRBV12-4	TGTGCCAGCAGTTTATGGGCAGGGGGCTACAATGAGCAGTTCTTC	CASSLWAGGYNEQFF
TRBJ1-5	TRBD1	few	TRBV10-3	TGTGCCATCAGTGCGTCAGGGGGCGGTCAGCCCCAGCATTTT	CAISASGGGQPQHF
TRBJ1-2	NA	few	TRBV6-5	TGTGCCAGCAGCCCCCCGACCGGTAGCTACACCTTC	CASSPPTGSYTF